This TCR beta chain was documented in a study of CD8 T cells in Susac syndrome. The RNA input was roughly 0.45 to 1 ug, and it was reverse transcribed with random hexamers. From the immunoSEQ multiplex PCR reads, TCRdb called clonotypes with MiXCR, one entry per CDR3 protein. The table shows 120,000 to 150,000 distinct CDR3 sequences, with almost 96% occurring only once. J lost 2 bases, V lost 6 bases, and 2 bases had no gene match. There are 13 residues in the CDR3. The source is a human donor with Susac syndrome. Sequencing input: CD4+ T cells from PBMCs. The chain has TRBV12-3 or TRBV12-4 and TRBJ2-5; 8 nucleotides align to TRBD1. The CDR3 region has the DNA TGTGCCAGCAGACGACAGGGGCAAGAGACCCAGTACTTC. Amino acid sequence: CASRRQGQETQYF.